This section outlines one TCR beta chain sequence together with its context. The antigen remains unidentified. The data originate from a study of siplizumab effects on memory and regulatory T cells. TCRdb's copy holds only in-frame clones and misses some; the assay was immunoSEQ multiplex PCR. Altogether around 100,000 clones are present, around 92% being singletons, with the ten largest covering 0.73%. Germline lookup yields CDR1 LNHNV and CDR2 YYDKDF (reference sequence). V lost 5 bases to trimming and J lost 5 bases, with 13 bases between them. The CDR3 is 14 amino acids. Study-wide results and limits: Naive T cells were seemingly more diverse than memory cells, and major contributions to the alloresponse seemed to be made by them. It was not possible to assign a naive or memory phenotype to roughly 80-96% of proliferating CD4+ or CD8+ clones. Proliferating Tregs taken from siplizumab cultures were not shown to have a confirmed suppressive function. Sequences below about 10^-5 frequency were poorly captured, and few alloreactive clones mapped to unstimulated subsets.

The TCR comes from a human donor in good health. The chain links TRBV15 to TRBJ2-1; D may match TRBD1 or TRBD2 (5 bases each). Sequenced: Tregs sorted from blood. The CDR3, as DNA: TGTGCCACCAGCCGCTTGGGGGAAAACAATGAGCAGTTCTTC. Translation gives CATSRLGENNEQFF.